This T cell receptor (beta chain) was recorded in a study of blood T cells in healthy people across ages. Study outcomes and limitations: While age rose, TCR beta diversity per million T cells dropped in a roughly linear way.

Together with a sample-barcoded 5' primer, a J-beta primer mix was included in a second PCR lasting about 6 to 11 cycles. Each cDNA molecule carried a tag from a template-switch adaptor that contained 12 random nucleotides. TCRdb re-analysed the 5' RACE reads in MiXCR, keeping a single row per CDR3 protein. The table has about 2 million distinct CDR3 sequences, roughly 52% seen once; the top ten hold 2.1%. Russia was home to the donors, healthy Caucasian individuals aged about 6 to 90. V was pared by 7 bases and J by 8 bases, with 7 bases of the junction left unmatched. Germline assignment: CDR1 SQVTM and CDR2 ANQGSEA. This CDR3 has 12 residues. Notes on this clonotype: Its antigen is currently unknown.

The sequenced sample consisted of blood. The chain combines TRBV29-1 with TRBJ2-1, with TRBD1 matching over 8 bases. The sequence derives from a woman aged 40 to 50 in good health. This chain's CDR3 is CSGSDRADEQFF. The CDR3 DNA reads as TGCAGCGGATCGGACAGGGCCGATGAGCAGTTCTTC.